Below are 20 T cell receptor beta chains sequenced from a single sample in a study of identical twins. One entry per CDR3 protein results from TCRdb running MiXCR on the 5' RACE reads. The sample lists a few hundred thousand distinct CDR3 sequences; about 8.9% were seen once. The sample also formed part of further work on yellow fever vaccine responses in identical twins.

The sample was CD8+ T cells sorted from blood. These receptors came from a woman in her late teens or twenties in good health.

The genes are TRBV6-2 or TRBV6-3 and TRBJ2-1; 7 nucleotides match TRBD2. Germline V CDR1 and CDR2: MNHEY, SVGEGT. The CDR3 is made up of 15 amino acids. V was clipped by 8 bases and J by 0 bases; unmatched bases: 7. DNA of the CDR3: TGTGCCAGCTGGGCGGGAGTGAACTCCTACAATGAGCAGTTCTTC. Encoded protein: CASWAGVNSYNEQFF.

The chain joins TRBV21-1 to TRBJ2-2; the tabulated D call, TRBD1, remains unverified against the DNA. TRBV21-1 is classified as a pseudogene. The CDR3 has 18 amino acids. Here the CDR3 reads CASSKAPVPLRATGELFF. CDR3 DNA: TGTGCCAGCAGCAAAGCTCCCGTACCGCTCCGGGCAACCGGGGAGCTGTTTTTT.

This clonotype occurred many times. This chain links TRBV4-3 with TRBJ2-7; D is ambiguous. The length of the CDR3 is 15 residues. Trimming removed 0 bases from V and 0 bases from J, with 9 bases in between. Germline V gene data show CDR1 as LGHNA and CDR2 as YSLEER. The CDR3 here is CASSQDRLNSYEQYF. The CDR3 DNA sequence: TGCGCCAGCAGCCAAGATCGCCTAAACTCCTACGAGCAGTACTTC.

Only a few counts were recorded for this clonotype. The gene calls are TRBV11-2 and TRBJ2-7, with 9 bases that match TRBD2. Germline trimming cut 5 bases from V and 7 bases from J; bases unmatched to any gene: 3. Germline CDR1 is SGHAT and CDR2 is FQNNGV. The CDR3 is 12 residues long. The CDR3 sequence is CASSTTSGEQYF. The CDR3, as DNA: TGTGCCAGCAGCACGACTAGCGGAGAGCAGTACTTC.

This clonotype has just one count. The rearrangement links TRBV27 to TRBJ2-7; possibly TRBD1 for D (6 bases). Germline assignment: CDR1 MNHEY and CDR2 SMNVEV (reference sequence). The CDR3 contains 16 residues. Trimming stripped 2 bases from V and 3 bases from J, with 17 bases between. The DNA for the CDR3 is TGTGCCAGCAGTTTAGAGATGGCGACAGGTCGCTACGAGCAGTACTTC. Encoded protein: CASSLEMATGRYEQYF.

The chain couples TRBV18 to TRBJ2-1, with TRBD1 identical over 7 bases. Germline CDR1 and CDR2: KGHSH and LQKENI. The CDR3 runs 16 residues. V gave up 5 bases and J gave up 2 bases; unmatched junction bases: 9. The CDR3 loop reads CASSTKTGNTYNEQFF. CDR3 DNA sequence: TGTGCCAGCTCAACTAAGACAGGGAATACCTACAATGAGCAGTTCTTC.

V gene TRBV6-2 or TRBV6-3 combines with J gene TRBJ2-7; no clear D. CDR3 length: 11 residues. Germline V CDR1 and CDR2: MNHEY, SVGEGT. V gave up 7 bases and J gave up 5 bases, with 9 bases separating them. CDR3 amino acids: CASTAFHEQYF. DNA of the CDR3: TGTGCCAGCACGGCGTTCCACGAGCAGTACTTC.

This chain connects TRBV4-1 to TRBJ2-1; TRBD1 is a possible D gene (6 bases). Germline V gene sequence: CDR1 MGHRA, CDR2 YSYEKL. The CDR3 loop spans 10 amino acids. The V gene lost 11 bases and the J gene lost 8 bases, with 10 bases spanning the gap. The CDR3, as DNA: TGCGCCGCAGGGGATGATGAGCAGTTCTTC. It specifies CAAGDDEQFF.

This clonotype turned up a few times. The chain is built from TRBV9 and TRBJ2-5; no clear D gene. Germline assignment: CDR1 SGDLS and CDR2 YYNGEE. The CDR3 is 14 residues long. With 0 bases removed from V and 2 bases from J, the gap between germline ends came to 8 bases. Here the CDR3 reads CASSVGHLQETQYF. Written as DNA, the CDR3 is TGTGCCAGCAGCGTAGGACACTTACAAGAGACCCAGTACTTC.

The V gene is TRBV7-6, the J gene TRBJ2-1; 12 nucleotides match TRBD2. This CDR3 has 15 residues. Germline lookup yields CDR1 SGHVS and CDR2 FNYEAQ. Trimming removed 5 bases from V and 6 bases from J; junction bases left unmatched: 5. DNA of the CDR3: TGTGCCAGCAGCGCCCGACTAGCGGGAGTCAATGAGCAGTTCTTC. Residues: CASSARLAGVNEQFF. The full variable domain, in which reference TRBV7-6 and TRBJ2-1 provide the parts outside the CDR3, is GAGVSQSPRYKVTKRGQDVALRCDPISGHVSLYWYRQALGQGPEFLTYFNYEAQQDKSGLPNDRFSAERPEGSISTLTIQRTEQRDSAMYRCASSARLAGVNEQFFGPGTRLTVL.

V usage is TRBV2 and J usage is TRBJ2-7; tentatively, D is TRBD1 (5 bases). The CDR3 loop spans 14 amino acids. Germline lookup yields CDR1 SNHLY and CDR2 FYNNEI. Trimming stripped 4 bases from V and 3 bases from J, with 13 bases between. CDR3 bases: TGTGCCAGCAGTGGGCTGGGGCTAGGCTACGAGCAGTACTTC. This encodes CASSGLGLGYEQYF.

V gene TRBV4-3 combines with J gene TRBJ2-1, with D perhaps TRBD1 (6 bases). This CDR3 contains 15 residues. Per germline, CDR1 LGHNA and CDR2 YSLEER. V was shortened by 0 bases and J by 3 bases, with 9 bases between the two germline ends. The DNA of the CDR3 is TGCGCCAGCAGCCAAGACACAGGGTTCTACAATGAGCAGTTCTTC. Protein product: CASSQDTGFYNEQFF.

This clonotype was counted at least ten times. This sequence joins TRBV12-3 or TRBV12-4 and TRBJ2-3; unclear D gene. With 9 bases removed from V and 0 bases from J, the gap between germline ends came to 10 bases. The CDR3 loop spans 13 amino acids. The chain's CDR3 is CASEHPSTDTQYF. CDR3 in DNA: TGTGCCAGTGAACACCCTAGCACAGATACGCAGTATTTT.

At least ten counts were recorded for this clonotype. The rearrangement uses TRBV6-2 or TRBV6-3 and TRBJ2-2; D ambiguous. V shed 2 bases and J shed 6 bases, with 4 bases lying between them. CDR1 and CDR2 from the germline V gene are MNHEY and SVGEGT. The CDR3 covers 12 residues. Here the CDR3 reads CASSYGSGELFF. Written as DNA, the CDR3 is TGTGCCAGCAGTTACGGGTCCGGGGAGCTGTTTTTT.

This clonotype has a handful of counts. The genes are TRBV7-9 and TRBJ2-7; 7 bases map to TRBD1. The germline gives CDR1 SEHNR, CDR2 FQNEAQ (reference sequence). V was pared by 3 bases and J by 2 bases, with 7 bases of the junction left unmatched. The CDR3 extends over 15 amino acids. This CDR3 reads CASSFSGGLPYEQYF. The CDR3 DNA reads TGTGCCAGCAGCTTCTCAGGGGGTCTCCCCTACGAGCAGTACTTC.

V gene TRBV27 combines with J gene TRBJ2-1; 7 bases map to TRBD2. V dropped 3 bases and J dropped 5; count of bases not matched to a gene: 7. Per the germline V gene, CDR1 is MNHEY and CDR2 is SMNVEV (reference sequence). This CDR3 contains 15 residues. The CDR3 coding sequence is TGTGCCAGCAGTTTTCGGCGGGAGAGAAACAATGAGCAGTTCTTC. This gives the protein CASSFRRERNNEQFF.

This chain uses TRBV28 with TRBJ2-2, with no clear D. This CDR3 is built from 13 residues. The germline V gene has CDR1 MDHEN and CDR2 SYDVKM. Trimming took off 7 bases at V and 5 bases at J, with 11 bases between the two ends. The CDR3 bases are TGTGCCAGCAACCCGGCGAGGACCGGGGAGCTGTTTTTT. It specifies CASNPARTGELFF.

The CDR3 DNA reads as TGTGCCAGCAGCTTTTACACCGGACCCCAAGAGACCCAGTACTTC. It is translated as CASSFYTGPQETQYF. The chain links TRBV13 to TRBJ2-5; no firm D call. CDR3 size: 15 residues. From germline, CDR1 is PRHDT and CDR2 FYEKMQ (reference sequence). The ends were cut back, 3 bases at V and 1 base at J, with 12 bases in the middle.

The gene calls are TRBV3-1 and TRBJ2-1; tentative D call: TRBD1 (6 bases). The CDR3 contains 18 residues. The germline V and J ends were trimmed by 0 bases and 1 base, with 16 bases remaining between them. CDR1 is LGHDT, CDR2 YNNKEL, per germline (reference sequence). CDR3 in amino acids: CASSQDWSPQGSYNEQFF. The CDR3 coding sequence is TGTGCCAGCAGCCAAGATTGGTCGCCGCAGGGGTCCTACAATGAGCAGTTCTTC.

This clonotype was found a few times. The chain couples TRBV29-1 to TRBJ2-3, with D maybe TRBD1 (5 bases). CDR1 and CDR2 from the germline V gene are SQVTM and ANQGSEA. The CDR3 runs to 17 residues. The V gene lost 0 bases and the J gene lost 4 bases, with 20 bases spanning the gap. The CDR3 loop is CSVEEGEGKRPADTQYF. The CDR3 nucleotides read TGCAGCGTTGAAGAAGGGGAAGGGAAGCGCCCCGCAGATACGCAGTATTTT.